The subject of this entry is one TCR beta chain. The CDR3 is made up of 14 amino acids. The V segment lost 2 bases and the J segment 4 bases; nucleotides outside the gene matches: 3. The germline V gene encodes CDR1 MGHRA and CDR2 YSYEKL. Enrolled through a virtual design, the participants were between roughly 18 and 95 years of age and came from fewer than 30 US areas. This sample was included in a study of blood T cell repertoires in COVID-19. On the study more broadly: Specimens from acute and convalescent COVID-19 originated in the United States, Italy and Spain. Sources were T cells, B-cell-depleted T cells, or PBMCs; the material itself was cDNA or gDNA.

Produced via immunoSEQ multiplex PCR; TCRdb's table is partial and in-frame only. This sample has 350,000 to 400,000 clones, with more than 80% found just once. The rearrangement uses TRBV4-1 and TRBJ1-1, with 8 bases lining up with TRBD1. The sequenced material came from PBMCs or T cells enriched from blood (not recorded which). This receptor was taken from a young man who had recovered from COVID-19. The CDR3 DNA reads TGCGCCAGCAGCCAACCCAGGGGGCTCACTGAAGCTTTCTTT. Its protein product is CASSQPRGLTEAFF.